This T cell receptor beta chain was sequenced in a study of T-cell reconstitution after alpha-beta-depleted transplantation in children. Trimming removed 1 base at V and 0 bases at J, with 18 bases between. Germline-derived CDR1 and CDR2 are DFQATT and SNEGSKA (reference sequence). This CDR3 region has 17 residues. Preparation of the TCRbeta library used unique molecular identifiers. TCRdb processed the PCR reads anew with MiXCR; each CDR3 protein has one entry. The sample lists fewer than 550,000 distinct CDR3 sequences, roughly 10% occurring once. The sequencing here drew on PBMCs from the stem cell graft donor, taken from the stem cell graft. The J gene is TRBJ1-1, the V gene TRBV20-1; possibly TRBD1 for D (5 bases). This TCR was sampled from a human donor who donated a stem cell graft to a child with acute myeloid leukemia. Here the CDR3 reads CSARGLPNKGMNTEAFF. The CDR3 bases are TGCAGTGCTAGAGGGTTGCCGAATAAGGGGATGAACACTGAAGCTTTCTTT.